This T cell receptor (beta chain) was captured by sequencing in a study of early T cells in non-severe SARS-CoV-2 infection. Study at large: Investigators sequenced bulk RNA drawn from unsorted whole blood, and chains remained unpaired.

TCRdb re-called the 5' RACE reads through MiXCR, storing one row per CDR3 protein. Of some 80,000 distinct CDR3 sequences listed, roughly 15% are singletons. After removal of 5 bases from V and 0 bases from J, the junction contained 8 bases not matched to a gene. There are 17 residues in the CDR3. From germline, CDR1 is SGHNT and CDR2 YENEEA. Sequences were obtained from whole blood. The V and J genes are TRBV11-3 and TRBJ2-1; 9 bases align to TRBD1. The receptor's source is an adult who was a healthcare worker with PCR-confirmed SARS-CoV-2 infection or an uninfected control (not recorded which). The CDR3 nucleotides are TGTGCCAGCAGCCCAGGGACAGGGAATGGCTCCTACAATGAGCAGTTCTTC. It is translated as CASSPGTGNGSYNEQFF.